This TCR beta chain is drawn from a study of T cell changes during pregnancy in multiple sclerosis. Measured with immunoSEQ multiplex PCR; TCRdb has only the in-frame clones, and not every one. This sample has approximately 65,000 clones, with 91% found just once. J gave up 4 bases and V 3 bases, and 4 bases lay outside the gene matches. CDR3 length: 14 residues. Germline loops: CDR1 GTSNPN, CDR2 SVGIG (reference sequence). The clonotype was recovered from a female donor with multiple sclerosis, enrolled in a pregnancy study. The gene calls are TRBV30 and TRBJ2-1; 9 nucleotides line up with TRBD1. The material was CD4+ T cells from peripheral blood mononuclear cells, obtained in the first trimester of pregnancy. The CDR3 is CAWRGDRVYNEQFF. CDR3 DNA: TGTGCCTGGAGGGGGGACAGGGTATACAATGAGCAGTTCTTC. Full variable domain (missing parts from reference TRBV30 and TRBJ2-1): SQTIHQWPATLVQPVGSPLSLECTVEGTSNPNLYWYRQAAGRGLQLLFYSVGIGQISSEVPQNLSASRPQDRQFILSSKKLLLSDSGFYLCAWRGDRVYNEQFFGPGTRLTVL.